The 18 T cell receptor beta chains reported below all come from one sample, sequenced in a study of blood T cell repertoires in COVID-19. The protocol was immunoSEQ multiplex PCR, while the TCRdb copy is restricted to in-frame clones and leaves out a portion. The table includes some 130,000 clones, 83% detected once. The sample taken for sequencing was PBMCs or T cells enriched from blood (not recorded which). These receptor sequences come from a man aged 25-45 years who had recovered from COVID-19.

V usage is TRBV16 and J usage is TRBJ1-3; TRBD1 is a possible D gene (5 bases). The CDR3 has 15 amino acids. Trimming took off 1 base at V and 2 bases at J, with 9 bases between the two ends. Per the germline V gene, CDR1 is KGHSY and CDR2 is FQNENV. CDR3 coding DNA: TGTGCCAGCAGCCAATTTGGAGGGGCTGGAAACACCATATATTTT. This sequence encodes CASSQFGGAGNTIYF.

J is TRBJ1-2 and V is TRBV2; perhaps TRBD1 as D (5 bases). This CDR3 spans 13 amino acids. Looked up from germline, CDR1 is SNHLY and CDR2 is FYNNEI. V lost 7 bases to trimming and J lost 5 bases, with 14 bases between them. CDR3 sequence (DNA): TGTGCCAGCACTGCAGGCCAGGGTTATGGCTACACCTTC. It translates to CASTAGQGYGYTF.

V is TRBV7-9 and J is TRBJ1-2, with D possibly TRBD1 on 6 matching bases. Germline CDR1 SEHNR, CDR2 FQNEAQ (reference sequence). V gave up 5 bases and J gave up 8 bases, with 15 bases separating them. CDR3 length: 13 residues. The CDR3 coding sequence is TGTGCCAGCAGCCCAGGCCAGGGGTGGGGCTACACCTTC. It yields the protein CASSPGQGWGYTF.

The rearrangement links TRBV5-6 to TRBJ2-6; 8 bases are a match to TRBD1. The trim removed 3 bases at V and 1 base at J, leaving 6 bases unmatched. The CDR3 sequence is 17 residues long. Germline values: CDR1 SGHDT, CDR2 YYEEEE. For the CDR3, the DNA is TGTGCCAGCAGCTCGCGGGACAGGTTTTCTGGGGCCAACGTCCTGACTTTC. Its translation: CASSSRDRFSGANVLTF.

The chain is built from TRBV29-1 and TRBJ2-1; 8 bases are a match to TRBD1. The CDR3 has 15 residues. Germline loops: CDR1 SQVTM, CDR2 ANQGSEA. The junction had 8 bases not matched to a gene; V was cut back by 3 bases and J by 4 bases. The CDR3 region is CSVEEAGGYYNEQFF. CDR3 DNA: TGCAGCGTTGAGGAGGCAGGGGGCTATTACAATGAGCAGTTCTTC.

The chain joins TRBV11-2 to TRBJ2-1, with TRBD1 matching 7 bases. The V and J ends lost 5 bases and 1 base, in that order; junction bases with no gene match: 8. The CDR3 is made up of 16 amino acids. CDR1 is SGHAT, CDR2 FQNNGV, per germline. DNA for the CDR3: TGTGCCAGCAGCCAACAGGGGTTATGGTCCTACAATGAGCAGTTCTTC. Encoded protein: CASSQQGLWSYNEQFF. The full variable domain, its missing parts supplied by reference TRBV11-2 and TRBJ2-1, is EAGVAQSPRYKIIEKRQSVAFWCNPISGHATLYWYQQILGQGPKLLIQFQNNGVVDDSQLPKDRFSAERLKGVDSTLKIQPAKLEDSAVYLCASSQQGLWSYNEQFFGPGTRLTVL.

This chain connects TRBV13 to TRBJ2-1, with D perhaps TRBD2 (5 bases). Germline V gene sequence: CDR1 PRHDT, CDR2 FYEKMQ (reference sequence). The CDR3 is 15 residues long. The V and J ends lost 6 bases and 1 base respectively, with 13 bases between them. CDR3 loop: CASRPWGASYNEQFF. The CDR3 nucleotides are TGTGCCAGCAGGCCCTGGGGAGCTTCCTACAATGAGCAGTTCTTC.

The chain combines TRBV5-6 with TRBJ2-2; 9 bases agree with TRBD1. Losses at the gene ends were 0 bases for V and 6 bases for J; bases not matched to a gene: 6. Germline loops: CDR1 SGHDT, CDR2 YYEEEE. This CDR3 comprises 16 residues. The chain's CDR3 is CASSLEQGALAGELFF. The CDR3 DNA is TGTGCCAGCAGCTTGGAACAGGGGGCGCTTGCCGGGGAGCTGTTTTTT.

The chain is built from TRBV18 and TRBJ2-1, with 7 bases fitting TRBD1. CDR1 and CDR2 from the germline V gene are KGHSH and LQKENI. V was clipped by 1 base and J by 0 bases; unmatched bases: 0. This CDR3 is built from 15 residues. The CDR3: CASSPRDSSYNEQFF. The CDR3, as DNA: TGTGCCAGCTCACCACGGGACAGCTCCTACAATGAGCAGTTCTTC.

V and J are TRBV7-9 and TRBJ2-1; 7 bases match TRBD1. The length of the CDR3 is 15 residues. The V gene end was trimmed by 5 bases and the J gene end by 6 bases; junction bases not matched to a gene: 10. Per germline, CDR1 SEHNR and CDR2 FQNEAQ (reference sequence). CDR3 protein: CASSPPIGQANEQFF. The CDR3 coding sequence is TGTGCCAGCAGCCCCCCTATTGGACAGGCCAATGAGCAGTTCTTC.

As concerns this clone: The sample contains more than one DNA sequence encoding this CDR3. The V gene is TRBV18, the J gene TRBJ1-1; possible D gene TRBD1, 6 bases. Trimming stripped 3 bases from V and 4 bases from J, with 12 bases between. CDR3 size: 14 residues. In germline, CDR1 is KGHSH, CDR2 LQKENI. CDR3 amino acids: CASSPTGSGTEAFF. The DNA for the CDR3 is TGTGCCAGCTCACCTACAGGGTCTGGCACTGAAGCTTTCTTT.

The gene calls are TRBV5-6 and TRBJ2-4, with 13 bases identical to TRBD2. Germline-derived CDR1 and CDR2 are SGHDT and YYEEEE. Trimming removed 3 bases from V and 2 bases from J; junction bases left unmatched: 2. The length of the CDR3 is 16 residues. The CDR3 region is CASSSGLAGPKNIQYF. CDR3 DNA: TGTGCCAGCAGCTCGGGACTAGCGGGACCCAAAAACATTCAGTACTTC. The entire variable domain, with the rest obtained from reference TRBV5-6 and TRBJ2-4, is as follows: DAGVTQSPTHLIKTRGQQVTLRCSPKSGHDTVSWYQQALGQGPQFIFQYYEEEERQRGNFPDRFSGHQFPNYSSELNVNALLLGDSALYLCASSSGLAGPKNIQYFGAGTRLSVL.

The rearrangement uses TRBV18 and TRBJ1-4; 7 bases fit TRBD1. CDR3 length: 18 residues. CDR1 and CDR2 from the germline V gene are KGHSH and LQKENI. V lost 2 bases to trimming and J lost 2 bases; unmatched junction nucleotides: 11. Here the CDR3 DNA reads TGTGCCAGCTCACCAAGGGCTCGTACAGGGGCTACTAATGAAAAACTGTTTTTT. This encodes CASSPRARTGATNEKLFF.

V usage is TRBV7-9 and J usage is TRBJ2-7, with 7 bases that match TRBD1. J lost 7 bases, V lost 5 bases, and 8 bases had no gene match. Germline values: CDR1 SEHNR, CDR2 FQNEAQ (reference sequence). The length of the CDR3 is 13 residues. CDR3 sequence reads: CASSPQGVWEQYF. DNA of the CDR3: TGTGCCAGCAGCCCTCAGGGGGTTTGGGAGCAGTACTTC.

CDR3 sequence reads: CASSLVQEPTGELFF. The CDR3 DNA reads as TGCGCCAGCAGCTTGGTACAGGAGCCTACCGGGGAGCTGTTTTTT. The genes are TRBV5-1 and TRBJ2-2, with a weak D call TRBD1 (5 bases). The CDR3 extends over 15 amino acids. The V end lost 0 bases, the J end lost 5 bases, and 11 bases lay between the germline ends. Germline-derived CDR1 and CDR2 are SGHRS and YFSETQ.

This CDR3 is CATSTGFVWPQHF. DNA for the CDR3: TGTGCCACCAGCACAGGGTTCGTGTGGCCCCAGCATTTT. The chain combines TRBV15 with TRBJ1-5, with a possible D match to TRBD1 (5 bases). The V end was cut by 4 bases, the J end by 9 bases, with 13 bases between. The CDR3 is made up of 13 amino acids. The germline gives CDR1 LNHNV, CDR2 YYDKDF (reference sequence).

The V and J genes are TRBV6-1 and TRBJ1-2; D remains unclear. The CDR3 runs to 14 residues. Germline CDR1 reads MNHNS; CDR2 reads SASEGT. V lost 1 base and J lost 4, with 10 bases in between. The CDR3 loop is CASSEERGGYGYTF. CDR3 bases: TGTGCCAGCAGTGAAGAGCGGGGTGGCTATGGCTACACCTTC.

Turning to this clone: One end of the junction fails to match germline, which may point to a read error. The rearrangement links TRBV18 to TRBJ1-4; 8 bases are shared with TRBD1. CDR1 and CDR2 from the germline V gene are KGHSH and LQKENI. CDR3 length: 15 residues. CDR3 loop: CASSAPGGGNEKLFF. CDR3 coding DNA: TGTGCCAGCTCAGCACCAGGGGGCGGTAATGAAAAACTGTTTTTT.